The rows below give T cell receptor beta chains drawn from one sample of a study of blood T cell repertoires in COVID-19. Clones were read by immunoSEQ multiplex PCR, and TCRdb kept only the in-frame ones, dropping some. This table holds hundreds of thousands of clones, 85% to 90% found once. Sequenced input: peripheral blood. Source of these receptors: a woman between 40 and 55 years old who had recovered from COVID-19. Both conserved end residues are part of each CDR3. Each record gives: D gene, J gene, clone size, V gene, CDR3 DNA, CDR3 protein. A D gene is named only where the DNA matches it firmly. Size tells how often a clone was seen (once, few, many) or the class of an expanded clone, and some rows leave it out.

>.|TRBJ1-2|.|TRBV30
TGTGCCTGGACAGGGTACGACTATGGCTACACCTTC
CAWTGYDYGYTF
>.|TRBJ2-7|.|TRBV11-2
TGTGCCAGCAGCTTAGGTGAGGTTCAATTGTACGAGCAGTACTTC
CASSLGEVQLYEQYF
>.|TRBJ1-5|once|TRBV23-1
TGCGCCAGCAGTCAATCGGGGGGTAGCAATCAGCCCCAGCATTTT
CASSQSGGSNQPQHF
>.|TRBJ1-2|.|TRBV10-3
TGTGCCATCAGTGTTAGGGGCTCCTCCTATGGCTACACCTTC
CAISVRGSSYGYTF
>.|TRBJ2-1|.|TRBV7-8
TGTGCCAGCAGCCTAAGTCAGGGCTCCGCCAATGAGCAGTTCTTC
CASSLSQGSANEQFF
>.|TRBJ2-4|.|TRBV6-5
TGTGCCAGCAGCCCGGGGGTTAAGGGCAAAAACATTCAGTACTTC
CASSPGVKGKNIQYF
>.|TRBJ2-7|.|TRBV7-2
TGTGCCAGCAGCCTTAGATTTTCAGGCTCCTACGAGCAGTACTTC
CASSLRFSGSYEQYF
>TRBD1|TRBJ1-3|.|TRBV15
TGTGCCACCAGCAGGGACAGGGCCTCTGGAAACACCATATATTTT
CATSRDRASGNTIYF
>.|TRBJ2-1|.|TRBV20-1
TGCAGTGCTAGTGAGGGGAGGGGGGCGTACAATGAGCAGTTCTTC
CSASEGRGAYNEQFF
>TRBD1|TRBJ2-1|.|TRBV2
TGTGCCAGCATTGGGGACAGCAAGTACAATGAGCAGTTCTTC
CASIGDSKYNEQFF
>TRBD1|TRBJ2-7|once|TRBV27
TGTGCCAGCAGTTCGGGACAGGGAATATACGAGCAGTACTTC
CASSSGQGIYEQYF
>.|TRBJ1-2|.|TRBV7-8
TGTGCCAGCAGCTTAACAGGGCCTTACTATGGCTACACCTTC
CASSLTGPYYGYTF
>.|TRBJ2-2|.|TRBV6-5
TGTGCCAGCAGGGTCGCCGGGGGGAACACCGGGGAGCTGTTTTTT
CASRVAGGNTGELFF
>.|TRBJ1-2|.|TRBV10-3
TGTGCCATCAAAGGGGGAGTTAATGGCTACACCTTC
CAIKGGVNGYTF
>TRBD1|TRBJ1-2|once|TRBV10-3
TGTGCCATCAGAGTAACACAGGGGAGACCTAACTATGGCTACACCTTC
CAIRVTQGRPNYGYTF
>.|TRBJ1-2|.|TRBV29-1
TGCAGCGTTGATTTCAGGCAGGGGTATGGCTACACCTTC
CSVDFRQGYGYTF
>.|TRBJ1-1|few|TRBV27
TGTGCCAGCAGTTTACTGCAGGCTGGTGACACTGAAGCTTTCTTT
CASSLLQAGDTEAFF
>TRBD1|TRBJ1-2|.|TRBV5-8
TGTGCCAGCAACGAGGACCTGACAGGGAACTATGGCTACACCTTC
CASNEDLTGNYGYTF
>TRBD1|TRBJ1-1|once|TRBV11-3
TGTGCCAGCAGCCCCGGACGGGGGCAGGGGGTCCCTGAAGCTTTCTTT
CASSPGRGQGVPEAFF
>TRBD1|TRBJ1-1|.|TRBV7-3
TGTGCCAGCAGCTCCGACAGGGGGGCGACTGAAGCTTTCTTT
CASSSDRGATEAFF
>.|TRBJ2-2|.|TRBV7-9
TGTGCCAGCAGCTTAGTAGGGACACTGAACACCGGGGAGCTGTTTTTT
CASSLVGTLNTGELFF
>.|TRBJ1-1|.|TRBV11-2
TGTGCCAGCAGCCCCCAGGGCACTGAAGCTTTCTTT
CASSPQGTEAFF
>TRBD2|TRBJ2-7|.|TRBV5-1
TGCGCCAGCAGCCAATCTAGCGGGGGGGCCGTCGAGCAGTACTTC
CASSQSSGGAVEQYF
>TRBD1|TRBJ2-7|.|TRBV13
TGTGCCAGCAGCGAACGCCAGGGGGACTACGAGCAGTACTTC
CASSERQGDYEQYF
>.|TRBJ1-5|.|TRBV6-6
TGTGCCAGCACCCAAAGTAGGGACACCTTGAATTTT
CASTQSRDTLNF
>TRBD1|TRBJ2-3|.|TRBV4-3
TGCGCCAGCAGCCAAGATTGGGGGACAGGTACGCAGTATTTT
CASSQDWGTGTQYF
>TRBD2|TRBJ2-1|.|TRBV7-2
TGTGCCAGCAGCTTAGTACAGCTAGCGGGGGGGCTCATATACAATGAGCAGTTCTTC
CASSLVQLAGGLIYNEQFF
>.|TRBJ2-5|.|TRBV7-9
TGTGCCAGCAGCTTAGCTTCACTGAAGGAGACCCAGTACTTC
CASSLASLKETQYF
>.|TRBJ2-5|.|TRBV18
TGTGCCAGCTCACCACCGAACAACCAAGAGACCCAGTACTTC
CASSPPNNQETQYF
>TRBD2|TRBJ2-1|.|TRBV18
TGTGCCAGCTCACCTAAACCCCCGGGACTAGCGGGGAATGAGCAGTTCTTC
CASSPKPPGLAGNEQFF
>TRBD1|TRBJ2-3|.|TRBV7-2
TGTGCCAGCAGCTTACGACAGGGTACCACAGATACGCAGTATTTT
CASSLRQGTTDTQYF
>TRBD2|TRBJ2-7|.|TRBV18
TGTGCCAGCTCACCCGGGCTAGCGGGGGTCTACGAGCAGTACTTC
CASSPGLAGVYEQYF
>.|TRBJ1-6|.|TRBV30
TGTGCCTGGAGTAACACTAATAATTCACCCCTCCACTTT
CAWSNTNNSPLHF
>TRBD2|TRBJ2-1|.|TRBV5-1
TGCGCCAGCCCCGGGACTAGCGGGGGGGCCGGGACTGAGCAGTTCTTC
CASPGTSGGAGTEQFF
>TRBD1|TRBJ1-1|.|TRBV7-6
TGTGCCACGGGGGCAGGGGGAGGAAACACTGAAGCTTTCTTT
CATGAGGGNTEAFF
>TRBD1|TRBJ2-5|.|TRBV5-4
TGTGCCAGCAGGACCCGGGACAGGGGGCCGCGGGAGACCCAGTACTTC
CASRTRDRGPRETQYF
>.|TRBJ2-7|.|TRBV28
TGTGCCAGCAGTTTTTCAGGCCCCGGCTACGAGCAGTACTTC
CASSFSGPGYEQYF
>.|TRBJ2-3|.|TRBV5-4
TGTGCCAGCAGCTTGGACTTAGCGGGCACAGATACGCAGTATTTT
CASSLDLAGTDTQYF
>.|TRBJ2-2|.|TRBV19
TGTGCCAGTAGTCTCGAACAGGGTGACACCGGGGAGCTGTTTTTT
CASSLEQGDTGELFF
>TRBD1|TRBJ1-1|once|TRBV5-1
TGCGCCAGCAGCACCGGGACAGCAAACACTGAAGCTTTCTTT
CASSTGTANTEAFF
>TRBD2|TRBJ2-3|.|TRBV5-1
TGCGCCAGCAGCCCCTCAGGGCTAGCGGGGGATACGCAGTATTTT
CASSPSGLAGDTQYF
>TRBD1|TRBJ1-3|.|TRBV6-5
TGTGCCAGCAGCTGGACAGGGGTGAGGCGAAACACCATATATTTT
CASSWTGVRRNTIYF
>.|TRBJ1-3|.|TRBV7-9
TGTGCCAGCAGCTTAACAACTGGAAACACCATATATTTT
CASSLTTGNTIYF
>.|TRBJ1-2|.|TRBV30
TGTGCCTGGCGGTCTGGGGGCTCTAACTATGGCTACACCTTC
CAWRSGGSNYGYTF
>.|TRBJ2-7|few|TRBV29-1
TGCAGCGTTGGTGGACTCTACGAGCAGTACTTC
CSVGGLYEQYF
>.|TRBJ2-1|.|TRBV7-2
TGTGCCAGCAGCTTACGCGGTGGTTCCTACAATGAGCAGTTCTTC
CASSLRGGSYNEQFF
>TRBD1|TRBJ1-5|few|TRBV7-8
TGTGCCAGCAGCTCCGGGACAGGGAATCAGCCCCAGCATTTT
CASSSGTGNQPQHF
>TRBD1|TRBJ2-3|.|TRBV29-1
TGCAGCGCCGTAACAGGGGGGACCACAGATACGCAGTATTTT
CSAVTGGTTDTQYF
>TRBD1|TRBJ2-7|.|TRBV7-9
TGTGCCAGCAGCCCCGGGCAGGGGGACTACGAGCAGTACTTC
CASSPGQGDYEQYF
>.|TRBJ2-5|.|TRBV6-5
TGTGCCAGCAGCGGGGGGCGCGAGACCCAGTACTTC
CASSGGRETQYF
>.|TRBJ1-2|.|TRBV4-1
TGCGCCAGCACTCCCCCGGAGCATAACTATGGCTACACCTTC
CASTPPEHNYGYTF
>.|TRBJ1-3|.|TRBV5-1
TGCGCCAGCAGCTTGTATGGAGAAGCTGGAAACACCATATATTTT
CASSLYGEAGNTIYF
>.|TRBJ2-5|.|TRBV6-6
TGTGCCAGCAGTTACGACCCCCCGGGGACCCAGTACTTC
CASSYDPPGTQYF
>.|TRBJ1-3|.|TRBV5-6
TGTGCCAGCAACTTGTACCTAAACAGGTATTCATCTGGAAACACCATATATTTT
CASNLYLNRYSSGNTIYF
>TRBD1|TRBJ2-2|.|TRBV25-1
TGTGCCAGCAGTGAAGCCCCAGGGGGCAGTTTCTCCGGGGAGCTGTTTTTT
CASSEAPGGSFSGELFF
>TRBD1|TRBJ2-7|.|TRBV6-5
TGTGCCAGCAGTAAACAGGGGCGGCCCCCCAACGAGCAGTACTTC
CASSKQGRPPNEQYF